This passage covers 23 T cell receptor beta chains from one sample sequenced in a study of T cell responses to AZD1222 COVID-19 vaccine listed by TCRdb under 2021. The library came from the immunoSEQ multiplex PCR assay. The table was pulled from immuneACCESS by TCRdb, which kept in-frame rearrangements only. Such tables lose some clones; where checked, under half of the loss comes from unresolved V genes, and the rest has no known cause. Recorded for this sample are some 180,000 clones; around 94% of them occurred a single time. The top ten clones comprise around 1.6% of the sample. What the time point label conveys for this sample: about 28 days (+/-7) after the second vaccine dose. Sample: peripheral blood, taken 28 days after the second AZD1222 dose. The receptors shown here come from an adult who received the AZD1222 COVID-19 vaccine.

The chain is built from TRBV12-3 or TRBV12-4 and TRBJ1-5; D may be TRBD1 (5 bases). This CDR3 region has 12 residues. V lost 8 bases, J lost 11 bases, and 16 bases lay in between. As DNA, the CDR3 is TGTGCCAGCTCGTTGGGGGTAGTGGCCCAGCATTTT. Encoded protein: CASSLGVVAQHF.

The CDR3 DNA is TGTGCCAGCAGTATGGGAGCATGGGGCACTGAAGCTTTCTTT. Its protein product is CASSMGAWGTEAFF. V usage is TRBV6-2 or TRBV6-3 and J usage is TRBJ1-1; D is undetermined. Germline assignment: CDR1 MNHEY and CDR2 SVGEGT. The CDR3 runs 14 residues. V was pared by 5 bases and J by 4 bases, with 14 bases between.

The chain carries TRBV28 and TRBJ2-7, with 7 bases fitting TRBD1. J was trimmed by 1 base and V by 6 bases; bases with no gene match: 6. Germline-derived CDR1 and CDR2 are MDHEN and SYDVKM. This CDR3 is 14 amino acids long. The CDR3 DNA reads TGTGCCAGCAGCCGTACGACAGGGTCCTACGAGCAGTACTTC. It encodes CASSRTTGSYEQYF.

The J gene is TRBJ1-3, the V gene TRBV3-1 (or the pseudogene TRBV3-2); D not resolved. V lost 4 bases, J lost 0 bases, and 13 bases lay in between. The CDR3 loop spans 16 amino acids. The V gene's germline CDR1 is LGHDT and CDR2 YNNKEL (reference sequence). The DNA for the CDR3 is TGTGCCAGCAGCCCCCAGCCAGCCTTCTCTGGAAACACCATATATTTT. Its translation is CASSPQPAFSGNTIYF.

The chain combines TRBV5-6 with TRBJ1-2; D is possibly TRBD1 (6 bases). Trimming removed 4 bases at V and 4 bases at J, with 26 bases between. This CDR3 contains 18 residues. Germline assignment: CDR1 SGHDT and CDR2 YYEEEE. The CDR3 DNA is TGTGCCAGCAGCCCCGAGTGGGGGTCCGTTGGGGGGCCCTATGGCTACACCTTC. Translation: CASSPEWGSVGGPYGYTF.

The genes are TRBV5-4 and TRBJ1-5; D gene ambiguous. The length of the CDR3 is 14 residues. Germline CDR1 is SGHNT and CDR2 is YYREEE (reference sequence). V lost 2 bases and J 0 bases, leaving 6 bases between the germline ends. This CDR3 is CASSLQNSNQPQHF. The CDR3 coding sequence is TGTGCCAGCAGCTTACAGAATAGCAATCAGCCCCAGCATTTT.

The CDR3 is CASSGARLAETHLNEQFF. The CDR3 nucleotides read TGTGCCTCCTCCGGCGCCCGCCTAGCCGAAACGCACCTTAATGAGCAGTTCTTC. The V gene is TRBV19, the J gene TRBJ2-1; D is possibly TRBD2 (5 bases). V dropped 11 bases and J dropped 7 bases, with 33 bases sitting between them. The V gene's germline CDR1 is LNHDA and CDR2 SQIVND (reference sequence). This CDR3 has 18 residues.

The V call is TRBV5-5, the J call TRBJ2-7; 9 nucleotides match TRBD1. This CDR3 is 17 amino acids long. Germline V CDR1 and CDR2: SGHKS, YYEKEE (reference sequence). Trimming at V came to 4 bases and at J to 3 bases, leaving 14 bases not matched to a gene. The CDR3 sequence: CASSLGQGGGLNYEQYF. In DNA, the CDR3 is TGTGCCAGCAGCCTGGGACAGGGAGGGGGGTTAAACTACGAGCAGTACTTC.

J is TRBJ2-2 and V is TRBV6-4; D gene uncertain. Germline V gene sequence: CDR1 MRHNA, CDR2 SNTAGT. The CDR3 spans 15 residues. Trimming left V 6 bases short and J 3 bases short, with 14 bases between. CDR3 nucleotide sequence: TGTGCCAGCAGCCCCCACGGTCGGGACACCGGGGAGCTGTTTTTT. Residues: CASSPHGRDTGELFF.

Details on this clone: The conserved phenylalanine or tryptophan is not found at the CDR3 terminus, so this likely reflects a read error. The V gene is TRBV7-9, the J gene TRBJ2-7; tentatively, D is TRBD1 (6 bases). The CDR3 length is 14 residues. The V gene lost 7 bases and the J gene lost 6 bases, with 19 bases spanning the gap. From germline, CDR1 is SEHNR and CDR2 FQNEAQ (reference sequence). The CDR3 DNA follows: TGTGCCAGCACCCTACAGGGTTCAACAGGCGAGCAGTACCTC. Its translation: CASTLQGSTGEQYL.

The chain is built from TRBV18 and TRBJ2-6; D is uncertain. The CDR3 sequence is 15 residues long. V was trimmed by 8 bases and J by 0 bases, leaving 11 bases between them. Germline V gene lookup returns CDR1 KGHSH and CDR2 LQKENI. CDR3: CASPPSRSGANVLTF. CDR3 nucleotide sequence: TGTGCCAGCCCTCCATCGCGCTCTGGGGCCAACGTCCTGACTTTC.

This clone has just one count. The rearrangement joins TRBV7-6 to TRBJ1-4, with D unclear. The CDR3 consists of 14 residues. V was cut by 3 bases and J by 3 bases, with 8 bases left in between. CDR1 SGHVS and CDR2 FNYEAQ come from the germline V gene. The CDR3: CASSFGVANEKLFF. As DNA, the CDR3 is TGTGCCAGCAGCTTTGGGGTTGCTAATGAAAAACTGTTTTTT.

The V call is TRBV19, the J call TRBJ1-6, with 10 bases that match TRBD1. The V and J ends lost 5 bases and 9 bases, in that order; junction bases with no gene match: 7. The CDR3 is 15 residues long. CDR1 is LNHDA and CDR2 is SQIVND in the germline V gene (reference sequence). In nucleotides, the CDR3 is TGTGCCAGTAGTCCCGGGACAGGGGAATTTTCACCCCTCCACTTT. Its translation: CASSPGTGEFSPLHF.

This chain connects TRBV6-5 to TRBJ2-3; TRBD2 agrees at 10 bases. Germline V gives CDR1 MNHEY, CDR2 SVGAGI. The CDR3 is 15 amino acids. The J segment lost 2 bases and the V segment lost 6 bases, leaving 5 bases of the junction unmatched. The CDR3 loop reads CASSQRGGHTDTQYF. Written as DNA, the CDR3 is TGTGCCAGCAGCCAGCGGGGGGGCCACACAGATACGCAGTATTTT.

The chain recombines TRBV6-5 with TRBJ2-1; 7 bases are shared with TRBD1. CDR3 length: 15 amino acids. The J segment lost 4 bases and the V segment lost 5 bases, leaving 8 bases of the junction unmatched. Germline V CDR1 and CDR2: MNHEY, SVGAGI. The CDR3 sequence is CASSPGQLIYNEQFF. In nucleotides, the CDR3 is TGTGCCAGCAGTCCGGGACAGCTTATTTACAATGAGCAGTTCTTC.

The rearrangement links TRBV12-5 to TRBJ1-4; no clear D. Germline-derived CDR1 and CDR2 are LGHNT and FRNRAP. The CDR3 extends over 10 amino acids. V dropped 5 bases and J dropped 11 bases, with 6 bases sitting between them. Here the CDR3 DNA reads TGTGCTAGTGGTCCGGAGAAACTGTTTTTT. This encodes CASGPEKLFF.

The chain couples TRBV7-9 to TRBJ1-1; D is possibly TRBD1 (5 bases). V dropped 3 bases and J dropped 7 bases, with 15 bases sitting between them. The CDR3 length is 14 residues. The V gene's germline CDR1 is SEHNR and CDR2 FQNEAQ (reference sequence). The chain's CDR3 is CASSLGRGQGEAFF. CDR3 nucleotide sequence: TGTGCCAGCAGCTTGGGACGAGGGCAAGGTGAAGCTTTCTTT.

The chain is built from TRBV5-5 and TRBJ2-3; D might be TRBD2 (7 bases). The V end was cut by 1 base, the J end by 0 bases, with 15 bases between. CDR3 length: 17 amino acids. Germline loops: CDR1 SGHKS, CDR2 YYEKEE (reference sequence). The CDR3 DNA is TGTGCCAGCAGCTTGTGGGGGGGGGCCCCCAGCACAGATACGCAGTATTTT. Protein product: CASSLWGGAPSTDTQYF.

V gene TRBV9 combines with J gene TRBJ1-2; tentatively, D is TRBD1 (5 bases). Trimming took 1 base from V and 3 from J, leaving 25 bases between them. The CDR3 has 19 residues. CDR1 and CDR2 (germline): SGDLS, YYNGEE. The CDR3: CASSVIVCVGGPWDYGYTF. The CDR3, as DNA: TGTGCCAGCAGCGTAATAGTGTGTGTCGGGGGACCATGGGACTATGGCTACACCTTC.

The rearrangement uses TRBV28 and TRBJ1-4, with D unresolved. V gave up 2 bases and J gave up 7 bases, with 11 bases separating them. The CDR3 spans 14 residues. CDR1 is MDHEN, CDR2 SYDVKM, per germline. CDR3 in DNA: TGTGCCAGCAGTTTAGGCGGGGTCGGTGAAAAACTGTTTTTT. It is translated as CASSLGGVGEKLFF.

The CDR3 DNA sequence: TGTGCCAGCAGCCGAAGGGGACAGGGAGAGGGGGAGGAAGCTTTCTTT. Translating gives CASSRRGQGEGEEAFF. The genes are TRBV3-1 (or the pseudogene TRBV3-2) and TRBJ1-1; 9 nucleotides agree with TRBD1. The germline gives CDR1 LGHDT, CDR2 YNNKEL (reference sequence). This CDR3 comprises 16 residues. Unmatched junction bases numbered 14, after V lost 4 bases and J lost 8 bases.

V and J are TRBV6-5 and TRBJ1-5; TRBD1 aligns across 7 bases. Germline-derived CDR1 and CDR2 are MNHEY and SVGAGI. V dropped 6 bases and J dropped 7; count of bases not matched to a gene: 6. The CDR3 spans 13 residues. The CDR3 DNA reads as TGTGCCAGCAGCACAGACAGGGACCAGCCCCAGCATTTT. Translated: CASSTDRDQPQHF.

The chain's CDR3 is CASSKVAVYYNQPQHF. CDR3 coding DNA: TGTGCCAGCAGCAAAGTTGCGGTTTATTACAATCAGCCCCAGCATTTT. The V gene is TRBV21-1, the J gene TRBJ1-5. TRBV21-1 is described as a pseudogene. CDR3 length equals 16 residues.